This T cell receptor (beta chain) was recovered during a study of blood T cells in healthy people across ages (dated by TCRdb to between 2015 and 2017). For context, the study as a whole: In model experiments, template switching captured about one uniquely barcoded TCR beta cDNA molecule for every two T cells. To avoid experimental bias, donors of different ages were randomly spread across the sequencing lanes. Two additional independent replicas of 1 million unique cDNA reads from the same blood draw were analyzed for two donors (one aged 18 to 30 and one aged 80 or older). The donors were divided into four age groups: young (average around 16 years), middle-aged (about 40), aged (approximately 59) and long-lived (82). Using deep sequencing normalized with unique cDNA molecular identifiers, the study measured how TCR beta repertoire diversity changes with age. The paper as a whole reports these results and caveats: Compared with the aged group, more naive CD4+ T cells, fewer expanded clones and increased TCR diversity were shown by the long-lived group, suggesting age selection. Because the CMV infection status of the donors was unknown, age-related changes in expanded clonotypes may potentially have been confounded. There was a strong correlation between observed TCR beta diversity and the percentage of naive T cells measured by flow cytometry. As age increased, observed TCR beta diversity per million T cells dropped in a roughly linear way, and a significant reduction was already evident by age 40. Because profiling used bulk unsorted PBMCs, naive and antigen-experienced compartments could not be compared conclusively. Total diversity estimates from one million sequenced T cells were considered lower bounds and underestimates.

V loses 5 bases, J loses 11 bases, and the germline ends lie 26 bases apart. The CDR3 has 16 amino acids, counting the end cysteine and phenylalanine. Only the CDR3 region is kept as DNA, spanning 48 bases read in frame from base 1. Receptors were amplified or captured by 5' RACE. Sequencing used an Illumina HiSeq 2500. The second PCR ran for about 6 to 12 cycles and used a J-beta primer mix along with a sample-barcoded 5' primer. A unique molecular identifier was introduced onto each TCR beta cDNA molecule by a template-switch 5' adaptor carrying 12 random nucleotides. At least 2.5 million CDR3-containing paired-end reads were obtained from each sample. All of the RNA was converted into first-strand cDNA using the Mint cDNA synthesis kit, with a TRBC-specific oligonucleotide serving as the primer. After uracil-DNA glycosylase treatment, a first 18-cycle PCR used universal primers M1SS and BC2_uni_R on all cDNA. As for the original processing: Normalization of each sample was performed by random selection of 1 million high-quality reads, each carrying a distinct molecular identifier. Reads with shared molecular identifiers were discarded instead of being binned into consensus sequences. MiTCR, run with a Q25 quality threshold and the strictest error-elimination algorithm, handled CDR3 identification, clonotype clustering and error correction. A nonparametric unseen species model with Euler transformation was used to estimate a lower bound on total TCR beta diversity. The public sequencing data were trimmed at Q25 with fastp and processed into clonotypes with MiXCR by TCRdb, which kept only in-frame beta chains. Duplicate CDR3 protein sequences are folded into a single record with the most common DNA and genes. TCRdb's processing, not the authors', yielded these V and J calls. Recorded for this sample are hundreds of thousands of distinct CDR3 sequences; approximately 30% of them occurred a single time. The ten largest clones represent roughly 14% of the sample.

With respect to this clonotype: This clone's antigen is unknown. No per-base quality is available; no much larger clone lies one base away.

Donors were 30 to 45 systemically healthy Caucasian individuals from Russia aged roughly 6 to 90 years. Roughly 9.5 milliliters of peripheral blood were drawn from each donor into EDTA-treated Vacutainer tubes. PBMCs were isolated by Ficoll-Paque density-gradient centrifugation, with at least 6.5 million obtained per sample. Trizol reagent was used to extract total RNA from the PBMCs, yielding at least 5.5 micrograms per sample. The percentages of naive CD45RAhigh/CD27high T cells were determined by flow cytometry on a PBMC aliquot from every donor. The TCR originated in a woman of 80 years or more in good health. Sequenced: blood. The chain is assembled from TRBV12-3 or TRBV12-4 and TRBJ2-3; a tentative D call is TRBD1 (6 bases match). DNA sequence: TGTGCCAGCAGTCCCCTGACAGGTGGGGGAGCAGATGTGCAGTATTTT. Its translation reads: CASSPLTGGGADVQYF.